This T cell receptor (beta chain) was recovered during a study of T-cell reconstitution after alpha-beta-depleted transplantation in children. As for this clonotype: Its antigen is unidentified.

Preparing the TCRbeta library involved the use of unique molecular identifiers. TCRdb passed the PCR reads through MiXCR, listing each CDR3 protein once. The table has about 74,000 distinct CDR3 sequences, less than 15% seen once. Study-wide points: Several patients had high TCRbeta diversity at day 60; it came from surviving recipient T cells and thymic progenitors. Reportedly, only several hundred clones from non-depleted graft cells drove alpha-beta T-cell counts at about two months.

V was clipped by 6 bases and J by 1 base; unmatched bases: 1. Germline CDR1 LNHDA, CDR2 SQIVND (reference sequence). The CDR3 runs 13 residues. This specimen was PBMCs, mostly from graft donor cells, taken 180 days after TCRalphabeta/CD19-depleted stem cell transplant. The J gene is TRBJ1-1, the V gene TRBV19; 8 bases are shared with TRBD1. The receptor was isolated from a male patient aged 2-10 years who had a stem cell transplant for acute lymphoblastic leukemia, so the T cells may come from the graft donor. Here the CDR3 DNA reads TGTGCCAGTAGGACAGGGGAGAACACTGAAGCTTTCTTT. Residues: CASRTGENTEAFF.